This is a list of T cell receptor beta chains from one sample in a study of blood T cells in healthy people across ages. TCRdb reprocessed the 5' RACE reads via MiXCR and lists one record per CDR3 protein. The sample shows over 550,000 distinct CDR3 sequences, approximately 30% of them seen only once. Sequenced sample: blood. The receptors here all came from a woman older than 75 in good health. Each CDR3 is given with its conserved first and last residue. A D gene is named only where the DNA matches it firmly. Size is stated for part of the rows, as once, few or many counts, or as a class when the clone is expanded.

CDR3 length | D gene | clone size | J gene | V gene | CDR3 DNA | CDR3 protein
12 | TRBD1 | many | TRBJ1-2 | TRBV29-1 | TGCAGCGTTGGAGGACAGGAGTATGGCTACACCTTC | CSVGGQEYGYTF
14 | NA | few | TRBJ2-7 | TRBV6-5 | TGTGCCAGTAGTTACCTAAACTCCTACAATGAGCAGTACTTC | CASSYLNSYNEQYF
13 | NA | many | TRBJ2-7 | TRBV6-6 | TGTGCCAATTCTTCGGGACCGACCTTCGAGCAGTACTTC | CANSSGPTFEQYF
17 | TRBD2 | many | TRBJ2-1 | TRBV20-1 | TGCAGTGCTAGAGTATGGCTAACAGCGGGGGATTTTAGGGAGCAGTTCTTC | CSARVWLTAGDFREQFF
12 | NA | once | TRBJ1-1 | TRBV30 | TGTGCCTGCGGGCAGCAGAACACTGAAGCTTTCTTT | CACGQQNTEAFF
13 | NA | NA | TRBJ1-5 | TRBV10-3 | TGTGCCATCAGTGAGGACGGGGTACAGCCCCAGCATTTT | CAISEDGVQPQHF
11 | NA | NA | TRBJ1-2 | TRBV7-2 | TGTGCCAGCAGGTGGGGTCAAGGTTTCACCTTC | CASRWGQGFTF
15 | NA | many | TRBJ2-1 | TRBV11-2 | TGTGCCAGCTTAGGGGCAACGGGGGCCTACAATGAGCAGTTCTTC | CASLGATGAYNEQFF
14 | NA | NA | TRBJ1-5 | TRBV7-2 | TGTGCCAGCAGCTTGCTGGGTCGGAGTCAGCCCCAGCATTTT | CASSLLGRSQPQHF
15 | NA | many | TRBJ1-4 | TRBV7-6 | TGTGCCAGCAGCTTAGGGGCCAGGGTCAATGAAAAACTGTTTTTT | CASSLGARVNEKLFF
15 | TRBD2 | NA | TRBJ2-7 | TRBV12-3/TRBV12-4 | TGTGCCAGCAGTTTAGAGGGCGGGAGTGGGTACGAGCAGTACTTC | CASSLEGGSGYEQYF
18 | TRBD1 | many | TRBJ2-3 | TRBV4-3 | TGCGCCAGCAGCCAAACCCCCAAAGACAGGGGGAACACAGATACGCAGTATTTT | CASSQTPKDRGNTDTQYF
17 | NA | NA | TRBJ2-7 | TRBV4-2 | TGTGCCAGCAGCCCAGGCGATACTTGGGGGACCCCATACGAGCAGTACTTC | CASSPGDTWGTPYEQYF
15 | NA | NA | TRBJ1-1 | TRBV29-1 | TGCAGCGTCCCTTTGTCTGCACAGGGAAGAACTGAAGCTTTCTTT | CSVPLSAQGRTEAFF
12 | TRBD2 | NA | TRBJ2-5 | TRBV7-2 | TGTGCCAGCGGCAGACTAGCGGGAGGTTGGTACTTC | CASGRLAGGWYF
16 | TRBD2 | many | TRBJ2-3 | TRBV5-6 | TGTGCCAGCAGCTCACTAGCGGGGGGGCCAACAGATACGCAGTATTTT | CASSSLAGGPTDTQYF
16 | TRBD1 | many | TRBJ1-4 | TRBV30 | TGTGCCTGGAGTGTACCCGGGACAGGGGGGATTGAAAAACTGTTTTTT | CAWSVPGTGGIEKLFF
14 | NA | NA | TRBJ1-2 | TRBV12-3/TRBV12-4 | TGTGCCAGCGGGCCGGGACAAAACGACTATGGCTACACCTTC | CASGPGQNDYGYTF
16 | NA | NA | TRBJ2-7 | TRBV20-1 | TGCAGTGCTAGAGACGCTTTTCGCCAAAGAACCTACGAGCAGTACTTC | CSARDAFRQRTYEQYF
12 | NA | many | TRBJ2-3 | TRBV30 | TGTGCCTGGAGGGGAGACACAGATACGCAGTATTTT | CAWRGDTDTQYF
15 | TRBD2 | NA | TRBJ2-7 | TRBV27 | TGTGCCAGCAGTTCCCTAATAGCGGCTGGGAGGGGGCAGTACTTC | CASSSLIAAGRGQYF
15 | TRBD2 | few | TRBJ2-7 | TRBV4-1 | TGCGCCAGCAGCCCCGGAGCGGGGAGTTCTGGCGAGCAGTACTTC | CASSPGAGSSGEQYF
15 | NA | many | TRBJ1-1 | TRBV5-1 | TGCGCCAGCAGCTTGGCGGGATACCAGAACACTGAAGCTTTCTTT | CASSLAGYQNTEAFF
14 | TRBD1 | many | TRBJ1-2 | TRBV5-6 | TGTGCCAGCAGCTGGTTAACAGGGGAACTTGGCTACACCTTC | CASSWLTGELGYTF